This T cell receptor beta chain was profiled in a study of cytomegalovirus exposure and HLA in healthy donors (TCRdb year 2017). At the level of the whole study: An earlier analysis of fewer than 750 of the donors reported approximately 280 Gb of sequence data and 95 million to 140 million unique TCR beta sequences obtained from some 170 million T cells. Around 300 gigabases of sequencing data and some 85 million unique TCR sequences were included in an early release covering roughly 600 HLA-typed donors. Among the 398 genotyped donors, roughly 80% belonged to the genetic ancestry cluster associated with self-reported Caucasian donors. The aim of the study was to test whether cataloging public T cell receptors could identify signatures of past pathogen exposure. The T cell repertoires of under 750 subjects were profiled by immunosequencing and related to cytomegalovirus serostatus. Along with the roughly 700-subject first cohort, a separate validation cohort of over 90 different subjects was used. The study combined high-throughput TCR immunosequencing, statistical association of individual TCRs with disease status, and machine learning to predict cytomegalovirus infection status. A later analysis re-examined previously published TCR beta repertoires from more than 550 donors and added high-resolution HLA genotyping to investigate patterns of TCR occurrence. In the later analysis, no new phenotypic data were used to find candidate immune exposures; instead, reliance was placed on TCR beta sequences and their occurrence across donors. An earlier analysis of 587 of the donors used high-throughput TCR beta sequencing to judge whether each TCR beta V gene segment behaved as functional or pseudogenic. Donor age, sex, ethnicity and CMV serostatus were compiled alongside the repertoire data. In a later genetic analysis, genome-wide SNP genotypes for about 65% of the roughly 670 donors were used, and that subset was treated as a discovery cohort. All discovery cohort repertoires had been generated using a single sequencing platform. HLA typing included class I and class II loci at four-digit resolution. Typing coverage differed by locus: A, B, C, DRB1 and DQB1 were typed in roughly 629-630 donors, DQA1 in about 500, DPA1 in roughly 590, and DPB1 in around 490. Because of strong linkage in the cohort, five DR-DQ haplotypes were treated as single units for association and clustering. On average, roughly 250,000 unique TCR beta nucleotide sequences were sequenced per donor among fewer than 500 genotyped donors of the cohort, with roughly 20% of those sequences being non-productive.

In total, roughly 670 healthy bone marrow donors made up the cohort. At the time of sampling, all cohort members were nominally healthy, though unrecorded immune exposures were likely present. The donor was CMV seronegative and belonged to the group of 380 or so seronegative cohort members. Each donor provided a peripheral blood sample, and peripheral blood mononuclear cells were used for TCR beta sequencing. Genomic DNA was extracted from the blood cell samples with the Qiagen DNeasy Blood Extraction Kit. Points on this clone: The clone's antigen remains unknown. Base qualities are missing; no much larger clone stands one base away.

The library was prepared using the immunoSEQ multiplex PCR assay. A mixture of 60 forward primers for TCR Vbeta segments and 13 reverse primers for TCR Jbeta segments was used in the multiplex PCR. A multiplex PCR assay on genomic DNA amplified the CDR3 region of rearranged TCR beta genes. Amplified TCR beta libraries were sequenced as 87-base-pair reads on the Illumina HiSeq System. Concerning the study's data processing: A later analysis counted about 76 million unique TCR beta chains across the 690 or so repertoires, and roughly 9.9 million of these chains were shared by at least two donors. Raw reads were error-corrected and collapsed into unique sequences by a nearest-neighbor algorithm in which closely related sequences were merged to remove PCR and sequencing errors. CDR3 sequences were aligned to IMGT reference sequences to assign V, D and J gene segments. Each retained sequence needed at least a six-nucleotide match to both a V gene segment and a J gene segment. Rearrangements were called productive when the CDR3 lacked stop codons and stayed in frame with V and J; all others were non-productive. CDR3 was defined according to IMGT convention as the region running from the second conserved V-encoded cysteine to the conserved J-encoded phenylalanine. Sequences without an unambiguous match to a single V gene segment were excluded from the earlier analysis of 450 to 650 of the donors. An earlier analysis of 450 to 650 of the donors called V segments functional above 56.7% productive rearrangements and segregating when the between-donor standard deviation exceeded 5%. A statistical classification framework was developed to diagnose cytomegalovirus status using the catalog of TCR beta chain sequences. In a later analysis, TCR nucleotide sequences were compared against IMGT/GENE-DB human TR gene sequences so that V and J genes could be assigned. In a later analysis, CDR3 sequences and most-parsimonious VDJ recombination scenarios were assigned using the TCRdist pipeline. A later analysis defined each TCR beta chain by its CDR3 amino acid sequence plus V-gene family, and excluded reads lacking a unique V-gene family. As a way to deal with suspected cross-contamination and a sequencing artifact, a later analysis dropped 500 to 700 nucleotide sequences that were highly shared and had low generation probability. In a later analysis, a clonal expansion index for each public chain was calculated from normalized within-repertoire ranks of inferred template counts. In a later analysis, generation probabilities were computed with a VDJ recombination model fitted to out-of-frame rearrangements, and the resulting probabilities were checked against IGoR. A later analysis scored TCR-TCR, TCR-HLA and TCR-CMV co-occurrence with hypergeometric tests, applying a repertoire-size bias correction to TCR pairs. A later analysis estimated false discovery rates by permuting HLA or CMV assignments 20 times. A later analysis grouped co-occurring TCRs with DBSCAN, adding TCRdist sequence similarity when clustering within HLA-allele-positive subsets. Repertoires with fewer than 30,000 or more than 120,000 public chains, plus five repertoires with anomalous nucleotide sharing, were excluded from co-occurrence clustering. Not all clones reach the TCRdb copy of this immuneACCESS table, which keeps in-frame sequences only. Checked studies attribute under half of the gap to unresolved V genes and leave the rest unexplained. Clonal size and the V and J genes are those of that table, whereas D and trimming came from the DNA. This sample holds 200,000 to 250,000 clones; about 89% were observed only once. Of the sample, approximately 1% falls within the top ten clones.

What the study reported, not specific to this receptor: A later analysis found that TCR association rates varied across HLA loci, with DRB1 alleles showing the most associated TCRs and HLA-C alleles the fewest. Specific HLA alleles were associated with 15,000 to 20,000 TCR beta sequences at a false discovery rate of 0.05 in a later analysis. The presence/absence analyses assumed that sequencing depth was roughly uniform across donors, and that assumption may not be true. The sequencing pipeline was judged likely to have produced a cluster of highly shared sequence variants as a technical artifact. In the study, about 150 TCR beta chains were listed as associated with cytomegalovirus. In vitro tests confirmed that three of the cytomegalovirus-associated TCR beta chains recognize cytomegalovirus antigens. Because counts were too low, under 20 rarely observed V segments, including chromosome 9 orphons, were left out of the earlier analysis of roughly 600 of the donors. The authors suggested that the approach could potentially be generalized to other disease states and immunological phenotypes. In a later analysis, HLA-associated TCR beta chains were found to be more clonally expanded and to have lower generation probabilities than equally common non-associated chains. Correlated functional status among segregating V segments might reflect linkage disequilibrium, but an unknown experimental factor could not be ruled out. Some IMGT-functional V segments, including TRBV6-2 and TRBV6-3, could not be distinguished by the 87-base-pair reads and were therefore excluded. In a later genetic analysis, a missense DCLRE1C variant was associated with V-gene and J-gene trimming of TCR beta chains, and the association was replicated in an independent cohort. A further reported finding was that TCR beta sequences accurately predicted the HLA-A and HLA-B alleles for most subjects in the first cohort. Immune exposure information for the cohort was limited to CMV serostatus. This cohort had only TCR beta chains sequenced, and the lack of alpha or paired-chain data limited which features could be detected. A later analysis found that most CMV-associated TCR beta chains appeared HLA-restricted, with HLA associations seemingly driven largely by CMV exposure. Most TCR sequences were observed very rarely across donors, whereas some public TCRs were present in many individuals. In a later genetic analysis, fewer N-insertions in productive TCRs were reported among donors in an Asian-associated ancestry cluster than the 666-donor mean. Because some donors lacked HLA typing at each locus, the association tests relied only on the typed subset. In an earlier analysis of over 550 of the donors, most TCR beta V segments were observed in productive rearrangements about 87% or about 30% of the time, broadly matching IMGT annotations. When HLA alleles, especially DR and DQ, strongly co-occurred, TCR associations were difficult to assign to individual alleles. The classifier was reported to diagnose cytomegalovirus status with high specificity and sensitivity in both the original cohort and the validation cohort. Several of the top co-occurrence clusters appeared to be linked to parvovirus B19, influenza, CMV and Epstein-Barr virus, according to a later analysis.

From V the trimming removes 1 base and from J it removes 4 bases, while the gene matches leave 10 bases of the junction unaccounted for. The germline V gene supplies CDR1 SGHRS and CDR2 YFSETQ. Measured from the cysteine to the phenylalanine, the CDR3 is 18 residues long. The read is trimmed to its CDR3 DNA, 54 bases read in frame from base 1. The source of this sequence is a woman aged 18-29 years in good health and CMV-seronegative. The specimen was PBMCs. Recombination linked TRBV5-1 to TRBJ2-6; 8 of the junction bases match TRBD2. CDR3 sequence: CASSLLSGSVPGANVLTF. The nucleotide sequence is TGCGCCAGCAGCTTGCTGAGCGGGAGCGTACCCGGGGCCAACGTCCTGACTTTC.